Presented here are 6 T cell receptor beta chains from one specimen sequenced in a study of shared clonotypes between healthy human individuals. CD45RO-negative, CCR7-positively selected cells formed the naive CD8 fraction, excluding terminally differentiated effector memory CD45RA+ cells. TCRdb's copy holds only in-frame clones and misses some; the assay was immunoSEQ multiplex PCR. This table holds over 2 million clones, over 85% found once. Sequenced material: naive CD8+ T cells sorted from blood. These receptors were collected from a man aged 18 to 35 in good health.

The V gene is TRBV7-9, the J gene TRBJ2-7; 9 bases align to TRBD1. Germline V gene sequence: CDR1 SEHNR, CDR2 FQNEAQ (reference sequence). The J segment lost 2 bases and the V segment lost 3 bases, leaving 5 bases of the junction unmatched. This CDR3 has 15 residues. CDR3 DNA: TGTGCCAGCAGCTTTGCCGGGACAGGGACCTACGAGCAGTACTTC. Translation gives CASSFAGTGTYEQYF.

With regard to this clone: Different DNA sequences within this sample yield the same CDR3. The J gene is TRBJ2-7, the V gene TRBV7-2; maybe TRBD2 (6 bases). Germline V gives CDR1 SGHTA, CDR2 FQGNSA. CDR3 length: 14 residues. V lost 2 bases, J lost 0 bases, and 8 bases lay in between. The CDR3 DNA sequence: TGTGCCAGCAGCTTAACGACTAGCTCCTACGAGCAGTACTTC. This encodes CASSLTTSSYEQYF.

In its sample, this clone was seen once. The CDR3 loop is CASSSASVGSYEQYF. The CDR3 nucleotides read TGTGCCAGCAGTTCGGCTAGCGTTGGCTCCTACGAGCAGTACTTC. The chain carries TRBV6-5 and TRBJ2-7; D might be TRBD2 (6 bases). The germline CDR1 and CDR2 sequences are MNHEY and SVGAGI. The CDR3 extends over 15 amino acids. V was clipped by 4 bases and J by 0 bases, with 13 bases between them.

On this clone: The same CDR3 is also encoded by other DNA sequences in this sample. The chain combines TRBV6-5 with TRBJ2-7; D is undetermined. V shed 5 bases and J shed 4 bases, with 9 bases lying between them. CDR3 size: 12 residues. Germline V gene lookup returns CDR1 MNHEY and CDR2 SVGAGI. This CDR3 reads CASSPDGYEQYF. The CDR3 nucleotides are TGTGCCAGCAGTCCGGACGGATACGAGCAGTACTTC.

The V and J genes are TRBV9 and TRBJ2-5; D tentatively reads TRBD1 or TRBD2 (6 bases each). CDR1 is SGDLS and CDR2 is YYNGEE in the germline V gene. V lost 3 bases and J lost 4, with 13 bases in between. CDR3 length: 14 amino acids. As DNA, the CDR3 is TGTGCCAGCAGCGCGGAGGGGGGACGAGAGACCCAGTACTTC. Its protein is CASSAEGGRETQYF.

The chain couples TRBV5-4 to TRBJ2-7, with D tentatively TRBD1 (6 bases). Germline lookup yields CDR1 SGHNT and CDR2 YYREEE (reference sequence). Trimming cost V 3 bases and J 5 bases, with 21 bases left between them. This CDR3 spans 16 amino acids. The CDR3: CASSSVPGQGVDEQYF. CDR3 sequence (DNA): TGTGCCAGCAGCTCCGTTCCGGGACAAGGGGTCGACGAGCAGTACTTC.